This TCR beta chain was documented in a study of blood T cell repertoires in COVID-19. In the study overall: Material from acute and convalescent COVID-19 was sourced from the United States, Italy and Spain. T cells, B-cell-depleted T cells, or PBMCs provided the cDNA or gDNA that served as material.

As processed by the authors: Estimated nucleated cell counts came from reference gene primer amplification. Data came from immunoSEQ multiplex PCR; TCRdb stores just in-frame clones and leaves some out. The V and J calls and the clone size are those of that table, but D and trimming were determined from the DNA. The sample has 200,000 or so clones; roughly 81% are singletons. Seattle participants joined during active infection and were tracked over time. The source material was peripheral blood. This TCR was sampled from a woman older than 75 with COVID-19, enrolled during active disease.

CDR3 region: CASSTFHNPRGDSPLHF. CDR3 nucleotides: TGTGCCAGCAGTACATTCCACAACCCGCGGGGTGATTCACCCCTCCACTTT. The chain has TRBV6-2 or TRBV6-3 and TRBJ1-6; D remains ambiguous. Trimming removed 5 bases from V and 8 bases from J, with 22 bases in between. The CDR3 covers 17 residues. Germline loops: CDR1 MNHEY, CDR2 SVGEGT.